The rows below give T cell receptor beta chains drawn from one sample of a study of blood T cell repertoires in COVID-19. Data came from immunoSEQ multiplex PCR; TCRdb stores just in-frame clones and leaves some out. The sample holds about 280,000 clones, around nine tenths seen once. The sample consisted of peripheral blood. These TCRs come from a man over 45 with acute or convalescent COVID-19. Each CDR3 is given with its conserved first and last residue. The order of the fields is D gene, clone size, V gene, J gene, CDR3 DNA, CDR3 protein. The D gene is left open where the match is weak. Some rows have no size entry. The others give once, few or many, or a class for an expanded clone.

>TRBD1|NA|TRBV6-5|TRBJ2-7
TGTGCCAGCAGTTACGCGACAGGGCGCGAGCAGTACTTC
CASSYATGREQYF
>TRBD1|once|TRBV5-5|TRBJ1-1
TGTGCCAGCAGCTTAGCAGGGGGCCGGTGGGCTGAAGCTTTCTTT
CASSLAGGRWAEAFF
>TRBD1|NA|TRBV19|TRBJ1-6
TGTGCCAGTAGTATCGCCGGGACAGGGGCACCCCTCCACTTT
CASSIAGTGAPLHF
>TRBD1|NA|TRBV7-9|TRBJ2-1
TGTGCCAGCAGCCCCGACAGGGGTGGCTACAATGAGCAGTTCTTC
CASSPDRGGYNEQFF
>NA|once|TRBV19|TRBJ2-3
TGTGCCAGTAGTATAGGTGGGGAGTATACGCAGTATTTT
CASSIGGEYTQYF
>TRBD1|NA|TRBV18|TRBJ1-3
TGTGCCAGCTCACCGGGGACAGTCAGCTCTGGAAACACCATATATTTT
CASSPGTVSSGNTIYF
>TRBD1|NA|TRBV25-1|TRBJ1-1
TGTGCCAGCAGAGGGGACAGGGGGGACACTGAAGCTTTCTTT
CASRGDRGDTEAFF
>NA|NA|TRBV3-1/TRBV3-2|TRBJ1-1
TGTGCCAGCAGTCTGACAACCACTGAAGCTTTCTTT
CASSLTTTEAFF
>TRBD1|NA|TRBV11-3|TRBJ2-1
TGTGCCAGCAGCTCGGGACAGGGGATCTACAATGAGCAGTTCTTC
CASSSGQGIYNEQFF
>TRBD2|NA|TRBV5-1|TRBJ2-2
TGCGCCAGCACCGCTAGCGGGGGGCCACGAGGGGAGCTGTTTTTT
CASTASGGPRGELFF
>NA|few|TRBV7-8|TRBJ1-4
TGTGCCAGCAGCTCGCTCCCGGTCCTCGGTGAACTGTTTTTT
CASSSLPVLGELFF
>TRBD1|NA|TRBV4-1|TRBJ1-3
TGCGCCAGCAGCCAACCAGACAGGGTAGATGGAAACACCATATATTTT
CASSQPDRVDGNTIYF
>NA|NA|TRBV2|TRBJ1-2
TGTGCCAGCAGTGAAGCAGGGAGGGATGGCTACACCTTC
CASSEAGRDGYTF
>TRBD2|NA|TRBV5-1|TRBJ2-1
TGCGCCAGCAGCATGACTAGCGGGGGCAATGAGCAGTTCTTC
CASSMTSGGNEQFF
>NA|NA|TRBV9|TRBJ2-7
TGTGCCAGCAGCGATGGTGGTAGTAGTTACGAGCAGTACTTC
CASSDGGSSYEQYF
>TRBD1|NA|TRBV2|TRBJ2-1
TGTGCCACCAGCAGGAAGGACAGGGGGTACAATGAGCAGTTCTTC
CATSRKDRGYNEQFF
>NA|NA|TRBV5-1|TRBJ1-5
TGCGCCAGCAGCTTGGAAGGAGGACCCGGATGGCCCCAGCATTTT
CASSLEGGPGWPQHF
>TRBD2|NA|TRBV7-2|TRBJ2-3
TGTGCCAGCAGCCTATCGCAGCGGGGGGGCCCCACAGATACGCAGTATTTT
CASSLSQRGGPTDTQYF
>TRBD1|NA|TRBV18|TRBJ2-5
TGTGCCAGCTCACCACCGACAGGGGAGACCCAGTACTTC
CASSPPTGETQYF
>NA|NA|TRBV29-1|TRBJ2-5
TGCAGCGCCGACACTGGGGAGACCCAGTACTTC
CSADTGETQYF
>TRBD2|NA|TRBV12-3/TRBV12-4|TRBJ2-5
TGTGCCAGCAGTTTAAGCGGGGTTGAGACCCAGTACTTC
CASSLSGVETQYF
>NA|NA|TRBV7-2|TRBJ2-1
TGTGCCAGCAGCTTAGGGCAGGGGCTAACGCAGTTCTTC
CASSLGQGLTQFF
>NA|NA|TRBV19|TRBJ1-5
TGTGCCAGTAGTATCGGGGGAACTCAGCCCCAGCATTTT
CASSIGGTQPQHF
>TRBD2|NA|TRBV18|TRBJ2-3
TGTGCCAGCTCACCGACTAGCGGGGGGGATACGCAGTATTTT
CASSPTSGGDTQYF
>NA|few|TRBV6-4|TRBJ1-6
TGTGCCAGCAATTCCCTTGGGAGCTCCTATAATTCACCCCTCCACTTT
CASNSLGSSYNSPLHF
>NA|NA|TRBV19|TRBJ2-7
TGTGCCAGTAGTGCGTCGGACAGCCGCGGTCTCTACGAGCAGTACTTC
CASSASDSRGLYEQYF
>NA|NA|TRBV7-3|TRBJ2-3
TGTGCCAGCAGCCGAACGACTAGCACAGATACGCAGTATTTT
CASSRTTSTDTQYF
>NA|NA|TRBV10-1|TRBJ2-5
TGCGCCAGCAGTGTACGGTATCAAGAGACCCAGTACTTC
CASSVRYQETQYF
>NA|NA|TRBV19|TRBJ1-5
TGTGCCAGTAGTCCCCCCCAGGGCCGGCGCAATCAGCCCCAGCATTTT
CASSPPQGRRNQPQHF
>NA|NA|TRBV7-8|TRBJ1-1
TGTGCCAGCAGCGCAGGGATTAGGAACACTGAAGCTTTCTTT
CASSAGIRNTEAFF
>TRBD1|NA|TRBV23-1|TRBJ2-7
TGCGCCAGCAGTCAAAGGGACAGGGCCTACGAGCAGTACTTC
CASSQRDRAYEQYF
>NA|NA|TRBV19|TRBJ2-1
TGTGCCAGTAGTGGCCGGGGTAGACCGTCCTACAATGAGCAGTTCTTC
CASSGRGRPSYNEQFF
>NA|once|TRBV5-6|TRBJ1-1
TGTGCCAGCAGCTTGGAGCTAGGAGCGAGCACATCTGAAGCTTTCTTT
CASSLELGASTSEAFF
>NA|NA|TRBV6-6|TRBJ2-5
TGTGCCAGTACAGGATCGGAGACCCAGTACTTC
CASTGSETQYF
>TRBD1|NA|TRBV9|TRBJ1-1
TGTGCCAGCAGCGTAGCCCCCCCGGGACAGGGGAGAGCTGAAGCTTTCTTT
CASSVAPPGQGRAEAFF
>TRBD1|NA|TRBV11-2|TRBJ2-7
TGTGCCAGCAGCTTAGGTTTGGTGTCCCCAGGGACAGGGTTATACTTC
CASSLGLVSPGTGLYF
>NA|NA|TRBV27|TRBJ1-5
TGTGCCAGCAGATCAGGCTATAGCAATCAGCCCCAGCATTTT
CASRSGYSNQPQHF
>TRBD1|NA|TRBV18|TRBJ2-7
TGTGCCAGCTCACCAAGGAGGACAGGGGGGGGCTCGGGCGAGCAGTACTTC
CASSPRRTGGGSGEQYF
>TRBD2|NA|TRBV19|TRBJ2-5
TGTGCCAGTAGTTCAGCGGGGGGACAAGAGACCCAGTACTTC
CASSSAGGQETQYF
>NA|NA|TRBV7-2|TRBJ1-2
TGTGCCAGCAGAAGAGACAGCTTAAACTATGGCTACACCTTC
CASRRDSLNYGYTF
>TRBD2|NA|TRBV19|TRBJ2-1
TGTGCCAGTAGCCCGACTAGCCTAGGGTACAATGAGCAGTTCTTC
CASSPTSLGYNEQFF
>NA|NA|TRBV7-9|TRBJ1-5
TGTGCCAGCCAGGGGAGGGCAGACAATCAGCCCCAGCATTTT
CASQGRADNQPQHF
>NA|NA|TRBV5-1|TRBJ2-1
TGCGCCAGCAGCCTTGACCCGGGGGAGGCCTACAATGAGCAGTTCTTC
CASSLDPGEAYNEQFF
>TRBD2|NA|TRBV20-1|TRBJ2-1
TGCAGTGCTGGGACTAGATTAGGGCAGTTCTTC
CSAGTRLGQFF
>TRBD1|NA|TRBV27|TRBJ2-1
TGTGCCAGCAGTCCTTGGGACAGGTCATACAATGAGCAGTTCTTC
CASSPWDRSYNEQFF
>TRBD1|few|TRBV2|TRBJ2-1
TGTGCCAGCAGTCTGGACAGGGCTGACCTTAATGAGCAGTTCTTC
CASSLDRADLNEQFF
>NA|NA|TRBV30|TRBJ2-7
TGTGCCTGGAGAGAAGTGGGCAGATTTTTCTACGAGCAGTACTTC
CAWREVGRFFYEQYF
>TRBD1|once|TRBV4-1|TRBJ1-4
TGCGCCAGCAGCCCTCCGGACCAGGGGGGAGAAAAACTGTTTTTT
CASSPPDQGGEKLFF
>NA|NA|TRBV21-1|TRBJ1-4
TGTGCCAGCAGCAGGACAGGGGGCGCCGAAAAACTGTTTTTT
CASSRTGGAEKLFF
>TRBD1|NA|TRBV6-6|TRBJ2-7
TGTGCCACCTCCTCCGGGACAGTTTCCTACGAGCAGTACTTC
CATSSGTVSYEQYF
>TRBD2|NA|TRBV9|TRBJ2-5
TGTGCCAGCGCGCGATTAGGCGGGGGACAAGAGACCCAGTACTTC
CASARLGGGQETQYF
>NA|NA|TRBV9|TRBJ1-4
TGTGCCAGCAGCGTAGGTGGGAGGGGGTCGGAAAAACTGTTTTTT
CASSVGGRGSEKLFF
>NA|NA|TRBV18|TRBJ1-5
TGTGCCAGCTCACAGGACACAAATCAGCCCCAGCATTTT
CASSQDTNQPQHF